The next 14 T cell receptor beta chains were all read from a single sample in a study of CD8+CD57+ T cells in acquired aplastic anemia (dated by TCRdb to 2017 to 2018). The sequencing machine was an Illumina HiSeq 2000. Genomic DNA served as template for TCR beta VDJ combination and CDR3 sequence profiling. TCRdb reanalyzed the raw reads on its own, using fastp at Q25 for trimming and MiXCR for clone calling, and kept in-frame beta chains. Rows with a matching CDR3 protein are joined into one entry that keeps the most common DNA and genes. In this sample the table shows about 140,000 distinct CDR3 sequences, about 40% of which occur a single time. In total, the top ten clones hold 8.4% of the sample. The sample was sorted CD4+, CD8+, or CD8+CD57+ T cells (not recorded which) from PBMCs. The receptors were sampled from a human donor in good health, serving as a control.

This clonotype has a count of ten or more. J is TRBJ1-4 and V is TRBV20-1, with D possibly being TRBD1 (5 bases). CDR1 is DFQATT and CDR2 is SNEGSKA in the germline V gene (reference sequence). Trimming took 4 bases from V and 8 from J, leaving 23 bases between them. There are 16 residues in the CDR3. CDR3 in DNA: TGCAGTGCTAATGGGGCATCCGAAACGGGTGGGGAAAAACTGTTTTTT. It codes for CSANGASETGGEKLFF.

V is TRBV27 and J is TRBJ1-1; the match to TRBD1 covers 8 bases. This CDR3 comprises 17 residues. Germline V CDR1 and CDR2: MNHEY, SMNVEV (reference sequence). Trimming cost V 1 base and J 4 bases; bases outside gene matches: 11. The CDR3: CASSLFSRQGASTEAFF. CDR3 nucleotides: TGTGCCAGCAGTTTATTTTCCCGTCAGGGGGCGAGCACTGAAGCTTTCTTT.

Ten or more counts support this clonotype. The chain carries TRBV15 and TRBJ2-5, with TRBD2 matching 8 bases. Trimming removed 2 bases from V and 5 bases from J; junction bases left unmatched: 1. Germline V gene sequence: CDR1 LNHNV, CDR2 YYDKDF (reference sequence). This CDR3 region has 13 residues. DNA for the CDR3: TGTGCCACCAGCAGAATAGCGGGGGAGACCCAGTACTTC. It translates to CATSRIAGETQYF.

The count of this clonotype is one. CDR3 nucleotides: TGTGCCAGTAGTATTACAGGGCGGGGAGTCTACGAGCAGTACTTC. Protein product: CASSITGRGVYEQYF. This chain uses TRBV19 with TRBJ2-7, with D possibly being TRBD1 or TRBD2 (6 bases each). This CDR3 has 15 amino acids. V shed 3 bases and J shed 3 bases, with 15 bases lying between them. The germline gives CDR1 LNHDA, CDR2 SQIVND (reference sequence).

This clonotype was seen ten or more times. This sequence joins TRBV20-1 and TRBJ1-1; no clear D gene. Germline V CDR1 and CDR2: DFQATT, SNEGSKA (reference sequence). Trimming removed 0 bases from V and 4 bases from J, with 6 bases in between. There are 12 residues in the CDR3. Here the CDR3 reads CSARDWVTEAFF. CDR3 DNA: TGCAGTGCTAGAGATTGGGTCACTGAAGCTTTCTTT.

Many counts were recorded for this clonotype. V is TRBV5-1 and J is TRBJ1-3, with unresolved D. The germline CDR1 and CDR2 sequences are SGHRS and YFSETQ. V was shortened by 5 bases and J by 0 bases, with 6 bases between the two germline ends. CDR3 length equals 13 residues. This CDR3 reads CASRAVSGNTIYF. Here the CDR3 DNA reads TGCGCCAGCAGGGCAGTCTCTGGAAACACCATATATTTT.

V and J are TRBV19 and TRBJ2-5, with 9 nucleotides matching TRBD1. V was clipped by 9 bases and J by 7 bases; unmatched bases: 9. Germline V gene sequence: CDR1 LNHDA, CDR2 SQIVND (reference sequence). This CDR3 comprises 13 residues. As DNA, the CDR3 is TGTGCCAGCAGCGCCCTGACAGGGGGGACCCAGTACTTC. Translated, it gives CASSALTGGTQYF.

The table lists this clonotype with many counts. This chain links TRBV10-3 with TRBJ2-7; weak D call: TRBD1 (6 bases). The CDR3 extends over 14 amino acids. Between the trimmed V and J ends, which lost 3 bases and 2 bases, there was a span of 11 bases. Germline V gene lookup returns CDR1 ENHRY and CDR2 SYGVKD. CDR3 protein: CAISDDRRTYEQYF. The CDR3 DNA reads as TGTGCCATCAGTGATGACAGGAGAACCTACGAGCAGTACTTC.

The chain recombines TRBV10-3 with TRBJ1-2; 12 bases line up with TRBD1. In germline, CDR1 is ENHRY, CDR2 SYGVKD. Trimming at V came to 0 bases and at J to 6 bases, leaving 2 bases not matched to a gene. The CDR3 runs to 15 residues. The CDR3 is CAISESGQGADGYTF. Here the CDR3 DNA reads TGTGCCATCAGTGAGTCGGGACAGGGGGCGGATGGCTACACCTTC.

This clonotype was seen a few times. This rearrangement joins TRBV18 to TRBJ1-2, with D tentatively TRBD1 (5 bases). Trimming pared 0 bases from V and 4 bases from J, leaving 9 bases between. The length of the CDR3 is 14 residues. Germline CDR1 reads KGHSH; CDR2 reads LQKENI. The DNA for the CDR3 is TGTGCCAGCTCACCACCGAAGGGGATCTATGGCTACACCTTC. It encodes CASSPPKGIYGYTF.

Many counts were recorded for this clonotype. The rearrangement uses TRBV6-1 and TRBJ1-5; D gene ambiguous. Trimming removed 6 bases from V and 3 bases from J, with 9 bases in between. The length of the CDR3 is 13 residues. Germline loops: CDR1 MNHNS, CDR2 SASEGT. CDR3 sequence (DNA): TGTGCCAGCAGGAGTTCCCTCAATCAGCCCCAGCATTTT. Encoded protein: CASRSSLNQPQHF.

With respect to this clonotype: With a much larger clone just one base away, this may be a read error. V is TRBV3-1 and J is TRBJ1-2; D may be TRBD1 (5 bases). The CDR3 runs 13 residues. In germline, CDR1 is LGHDT, CDR2 YNNKEL (reference sequence). V was shortened by 1 base and J by 12 bases, with 15 bases between the two germline ends. CDR3 in amino acids: CASSQGQGFSHTF. In DNA form, the CDR3 reads TGTGCCAGCAGCCAAGGTCAGGGCTTTAGTCACACCTTC.

V usage is TRBV9 and J usage is TRBJ2-7; D might be TRBD1 (7 bases). The CDR3 totals 14 residues. The germline gives CDR1 SGDLS, CDR2 YYNGEE. The CDR3 sequence: CACSTRQGSGEQYV. In DNA, the CDR3 is TGTGCCTGCAGTACGAGACAGGGTAGCGGCGAGCAGTACGTC.

This clonotype was counted between two and nine times. A read error is possible here, since a much larger clone lies one base away. The rearrangement joins TRBV19 to TRBJ1-6, with D possibly being TRBD1 (6 bases). This CDR3 spans 17 amino acids. Trimming shortened V by 8 bases and J by 5 bases, and 22 bases separated the two germline ends. Per the germline V gene, CDR1 is LNHDA and CDR2 is SQIVND (reference sequence). This chain's CDR3 is CASSGDPFGRNNSPLHF. The CDR3 coding sequence is TGTGCCAGTTCAGGGGACCCATTTGGACGGAATAATTCACCCCTCCACTTT.